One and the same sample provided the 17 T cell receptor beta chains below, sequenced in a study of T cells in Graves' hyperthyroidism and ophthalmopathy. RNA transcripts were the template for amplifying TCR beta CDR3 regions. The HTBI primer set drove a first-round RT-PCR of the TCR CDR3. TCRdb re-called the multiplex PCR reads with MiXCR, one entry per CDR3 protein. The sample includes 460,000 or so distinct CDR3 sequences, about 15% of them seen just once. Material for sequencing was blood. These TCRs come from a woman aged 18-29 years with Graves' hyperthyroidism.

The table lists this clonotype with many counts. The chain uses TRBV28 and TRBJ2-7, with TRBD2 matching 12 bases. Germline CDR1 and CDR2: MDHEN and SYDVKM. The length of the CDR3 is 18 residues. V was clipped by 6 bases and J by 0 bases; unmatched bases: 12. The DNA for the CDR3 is TGTGCCAGCAGAGAAAGACAGGGGACTAGCGGGTACTCCTACGAGCAGTACTTC. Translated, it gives CASRERQGTSGYSYEQYF.

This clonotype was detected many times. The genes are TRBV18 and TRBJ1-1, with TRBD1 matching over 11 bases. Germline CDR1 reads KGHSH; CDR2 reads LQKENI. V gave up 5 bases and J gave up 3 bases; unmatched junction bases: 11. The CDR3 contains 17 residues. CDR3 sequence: CASSASGTGGGYTEAFF. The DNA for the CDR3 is TGTGCCAGCTCAGCATCCGGGACAGGGGGGGGTTACACTGAAGCTTTCTTT. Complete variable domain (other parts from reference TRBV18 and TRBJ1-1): NAGVMQNPRHLVRRRGQEARLRCSPMKGHSHVYWYRQLPEEGLKFMVYLQKENIIDESGMPKERFSAEFPKEGPSILRIQQVVRGDSAAYFCASSASGTGGGYTEAFFGQGTRLTVV.

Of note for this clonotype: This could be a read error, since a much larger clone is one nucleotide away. This CDR3 is CAGSAGEGSTEAFF. The CDR3 bases are TGTGCCGGCAGCGCGGGAGAGGGAAGCACTGAAGCTTTCTTT. The chain links TRBV9 to TRBJ1-1; D call uncertain. The CDR3 has 14 amino acids. Germline V gene lookup returns CDR1 SGDLS and CDR2 YYNGEE.

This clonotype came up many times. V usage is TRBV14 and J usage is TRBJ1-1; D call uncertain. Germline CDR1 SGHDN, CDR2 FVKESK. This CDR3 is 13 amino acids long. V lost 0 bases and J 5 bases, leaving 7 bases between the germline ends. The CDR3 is CASSQDILTEAFF. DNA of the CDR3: TGTGCCAGCAGCCAAGATATTCTGACTGAAGCTTTCTTT.

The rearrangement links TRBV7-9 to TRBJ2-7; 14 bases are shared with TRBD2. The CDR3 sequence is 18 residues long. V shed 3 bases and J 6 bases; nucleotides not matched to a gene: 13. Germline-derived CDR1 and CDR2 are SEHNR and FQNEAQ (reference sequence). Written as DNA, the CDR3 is TGTGCCAGCAGCTTGGACCTACCGGGACTAGCGGGAGCAGGCGAGCAGTACGTC. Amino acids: CASSLDLPGLAGAGEQYV.

The CDR3 loop reads CASQESGIISPLHF. The CDR3 coding sequence is TGTGCCAGCCAGGAATCCGGGATCATTTCACCCCTCCACTTT. The rearrangement uses TRBV25-1 and TRBJ1-6; the D is unclear. The CDR3 spans 14 residues. V lost 8 bases, J lost 9 bases, and 17 bases lay in between. From germline, CDR1 is MGHDK and CDR2 SYGVNS.

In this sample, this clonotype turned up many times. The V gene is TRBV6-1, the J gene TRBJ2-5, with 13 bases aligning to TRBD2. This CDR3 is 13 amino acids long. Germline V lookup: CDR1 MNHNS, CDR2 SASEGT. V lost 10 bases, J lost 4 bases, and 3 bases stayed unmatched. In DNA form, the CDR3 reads TGTGCCACAGGACTAGCGGGAGTAGAGACCCAGTACTTC. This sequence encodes CATGLAGVETQYF.

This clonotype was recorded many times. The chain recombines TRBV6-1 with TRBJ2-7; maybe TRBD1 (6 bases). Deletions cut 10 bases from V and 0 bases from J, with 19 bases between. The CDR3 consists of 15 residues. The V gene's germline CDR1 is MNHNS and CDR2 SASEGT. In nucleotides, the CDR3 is TGTGCCACCCGGATGGGGGCTGAGTCCTCCTACGAGCAGTACTTC. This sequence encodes CATRMGAESSYEQYF.

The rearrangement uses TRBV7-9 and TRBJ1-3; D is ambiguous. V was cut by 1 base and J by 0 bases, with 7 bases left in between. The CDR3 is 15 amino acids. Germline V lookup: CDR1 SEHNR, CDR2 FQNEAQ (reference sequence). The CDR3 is CASSLENYSGNTIYF. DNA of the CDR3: TGTGCCAGCAGCTTAGAAAACTACTCTGGAAACACCATATATTTT.

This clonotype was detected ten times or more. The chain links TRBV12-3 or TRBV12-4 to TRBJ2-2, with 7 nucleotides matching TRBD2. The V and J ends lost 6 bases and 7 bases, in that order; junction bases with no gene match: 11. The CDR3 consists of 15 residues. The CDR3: CASSPTSPTFGELFF. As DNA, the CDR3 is TGTGCCAGCAGCCCGACTAGCCCGACATTCGGGGAGCTGTTTTTT.

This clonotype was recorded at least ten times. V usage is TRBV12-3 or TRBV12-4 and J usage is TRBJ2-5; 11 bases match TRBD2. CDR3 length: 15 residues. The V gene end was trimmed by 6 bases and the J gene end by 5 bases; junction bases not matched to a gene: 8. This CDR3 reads CASRDSGRARETQYF. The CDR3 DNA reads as TGTGCCAGCAGGGATAGCGGGAGGGCCCGGGAGACCCAGTACTTC.

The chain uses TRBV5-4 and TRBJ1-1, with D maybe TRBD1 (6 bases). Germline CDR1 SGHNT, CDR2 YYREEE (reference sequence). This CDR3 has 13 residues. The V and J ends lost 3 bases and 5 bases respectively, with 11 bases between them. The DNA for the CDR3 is TGTGCCAGCAGCTCTGCGGGGGCAACTGAAGCTTTCTTT. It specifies CASSSAGATEAFF.

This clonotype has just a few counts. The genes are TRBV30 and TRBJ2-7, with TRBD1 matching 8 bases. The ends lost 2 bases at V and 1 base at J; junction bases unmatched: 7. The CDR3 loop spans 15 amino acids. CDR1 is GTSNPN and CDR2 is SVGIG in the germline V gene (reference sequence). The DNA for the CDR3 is TGTGCCTGGAGTAGAGGACAGGGTAGTTCCTACGAGCAGTACTTC. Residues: CAWSRGQGSSYEQYF. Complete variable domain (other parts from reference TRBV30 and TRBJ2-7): SQTIHQWPATLVQPVGSPLSLECTVEGTSNPNLYWYRQAAGRGLQLLFYSVGIGQISSEVPQNLSASRPQDRQFILSSKKLLLSDSGFYLCAWSRGQGSSYEQYFGPGTRLTVT.

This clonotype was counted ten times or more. The CDR3 loop is CSVVDPSYGYTF. The DNA for the CDR3 is TGCAGCGTTGTGGATCCCTCCTATGGCTACACCTTC. The rearrangement uses TRBV29-1 and TRBJ1-2, with D uncertain. The CDR3 contains 12 residues. Trimming cost V 4 bases and J 4 bases, with 10 bases left between them. Germline V gene data show CDR1 as SQVTM and CDR2 as ANQGSEA.

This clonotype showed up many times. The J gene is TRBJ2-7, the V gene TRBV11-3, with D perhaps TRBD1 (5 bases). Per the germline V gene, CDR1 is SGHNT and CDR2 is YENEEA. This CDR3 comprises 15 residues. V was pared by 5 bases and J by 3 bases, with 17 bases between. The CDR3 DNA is TGTGCCAGCAGCCCACTTCAGGGTAATAGCTACGAGCAGTACTTC. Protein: CASSPLQGNSYEQYF.

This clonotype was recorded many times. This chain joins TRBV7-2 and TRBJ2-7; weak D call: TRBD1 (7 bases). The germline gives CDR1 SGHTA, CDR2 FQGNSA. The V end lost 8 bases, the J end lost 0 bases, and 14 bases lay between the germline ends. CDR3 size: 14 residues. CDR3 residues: CASAGGISSYEQYF. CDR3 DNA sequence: TGTGCCAGCGCAGGGGGGATCAGCTCCTACGAGCAGTACTTC.

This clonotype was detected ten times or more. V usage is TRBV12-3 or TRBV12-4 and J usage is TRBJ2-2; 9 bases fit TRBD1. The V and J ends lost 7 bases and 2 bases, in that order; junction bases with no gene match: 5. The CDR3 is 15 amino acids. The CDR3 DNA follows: TGTGCCAGCAATGACAGGGGGTTAAACACCGGGGAGCTGTTTTTT. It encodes CASNDRGLNTGELFF.